This paragraph covers one T cell receptor (beta chain) sequence. Using immunoSEQ multiplex PCR, the repertoire was profiled, and TCRdb retains in-frame clones only, with some absent. This table holds 170,000 or so clones, 80% to 85% found once. J was trimmed by 5 bases and V by 0 bases; bases with no gene match: 6. The CDR3 extends over 16 amino acids. Germline loops: CDR1 MNHEY, CDR2 SMNVEV (reference sequence). These data belong to a study of blood T cell repertoires in COVID-19. About the study: The United States, Italy and Spain were the sources of the acute and convalescent COVID-19 samples.

This TCR came from a middle-aged woman with COVID-19, enrolled during active disease. Sequencing input: peripheral blood. This chain connects TRBV27 to TRBJ1-1; TRBD1 matches 10 bases. CDR3: CASSLSSGTGVTEAFF. Written as DNA, the CDR3 is TGTGCCAGCAGTTTATCATCCGGGACAGGGGTTACTGAAGCTTTCTTT.